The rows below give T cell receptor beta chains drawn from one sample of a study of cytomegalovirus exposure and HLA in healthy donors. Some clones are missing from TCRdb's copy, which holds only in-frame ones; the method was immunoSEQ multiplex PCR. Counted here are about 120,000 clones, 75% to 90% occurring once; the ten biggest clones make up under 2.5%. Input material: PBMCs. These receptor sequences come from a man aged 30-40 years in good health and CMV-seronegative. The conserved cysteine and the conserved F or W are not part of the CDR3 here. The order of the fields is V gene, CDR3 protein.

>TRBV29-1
SFSDSNYGYT
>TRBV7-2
ASSSKAGSYNEQF
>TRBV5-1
ASSFEWLDSHGARYGYT
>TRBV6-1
ASSEGRGTANYGYT
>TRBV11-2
ASSLEGGNQPQH
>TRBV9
ASSAGIRYNEQF
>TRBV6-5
ASSAGSFGELF
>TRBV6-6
ASSSGTRAVLRQF
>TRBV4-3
ASSQAGRGYEQY
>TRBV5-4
ASSPGQGGDYEQY
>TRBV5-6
ASSLGVGGYT
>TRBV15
ATSRGSFNQPQH
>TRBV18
ASSPPRSRGLNTGELF
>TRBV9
ASSVEAGESYEQY
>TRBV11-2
ASSQVRDGGANEKLF
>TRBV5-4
ASGQGAGSVKNIQY
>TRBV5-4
ASTTDSSTDTQY
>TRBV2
ASSENLGQKNSQY
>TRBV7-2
ASSLVRDTEAF
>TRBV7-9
ASSLVLENYGYT
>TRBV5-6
ASSSTGQGRNEQF
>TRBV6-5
ASRAGHDEKLF
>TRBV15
ATSPLPPGGYEQY
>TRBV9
ASSVGGPSWERTLYNEQF
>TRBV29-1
SVTGSGNTIY
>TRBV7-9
ASTGQGLREQY
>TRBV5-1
ASSPTGVVSSYEQY
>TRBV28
ASSLRGVGANVLT
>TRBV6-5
ASSYQGDRNYEQY
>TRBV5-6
ASSSPSGVEDTQY
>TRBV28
ASSPAAGTGVDSPLH
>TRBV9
ASSVGSASYGYT
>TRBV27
ASSSNLRETQY
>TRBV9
ASSALSYGYT
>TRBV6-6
ASSRRDSNQPQH
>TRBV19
ASSIDRGAVHYNSPLH
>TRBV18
ASSPPGQYRGEQY
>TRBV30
AWSVLRETQY
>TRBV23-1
ASSQSAPGTENTGELF
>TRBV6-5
ASSPETGPRYGYT
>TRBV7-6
ASSLVGGAEYEQY
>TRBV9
ASSVGNGGTDTQY
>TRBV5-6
ASSLRATGGTYGYT
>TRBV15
ATSRDRLAGGSSYEQY
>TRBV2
ASSSRTGSSYEQY
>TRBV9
ASGGFDEKLF
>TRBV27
ASSSPPTGDGTDTQY
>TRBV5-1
ASSPGTVGDTQY
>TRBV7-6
ASSLVTGQTGELF
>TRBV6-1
ASKRQGSNQPQH
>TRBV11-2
ASSSLGVGGGSGNTIY
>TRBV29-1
SVAATGSRGYT
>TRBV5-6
ASSLRTAGAYEQY
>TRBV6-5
ASSLSGGPPNEQF
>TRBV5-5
ASSLITGGVGEAF